The clone carrying this T cell receptor beta chain was recorded once. Its ends do not fully match the called genes, so a read error is possible. CDR3 length: 13 amino acids. Germline V CDR1 and CDR2: SQVTM, ANQGSEA. These data come from a study of cytomegalovirus exposure and HLA in healthy donors. The primer mix had 60 Vbeta and 13 Jbeta primers. TCRdb's copy holds only in-frame clones and misses some; the assay was immunoSEQ multiplex PCR. The top ten clones hold 5.5% to 6% of a sample with some 93,000 clones, roughly 63% of them seen once. The sequenced sample was PBMCs. This TCR derives from a boy between 5 and 17 years old in good health and CMV-seropositive. The chain employs TRBV29-1 and TRBJ1-2; tentative D call: TRBD1 (6 bases). The CDR3 is CSVESTGRHGYPF. The CDR3 DNA reads TGCAGCGTTGAGTCTACAGGGAGACATGGCTACCCCTTC.